These T cell receptor beta chains were read from a single sample in a study of response to subunit inactivated influenza vaccine. TCRdb called the RT-PCR reads again in MiXCR, with one record for every CDR3 protein. Found here are about 500,000 distinct CDR3 sequences, approximately 6.9% of them singletons; the top ten hold around 14%. Sequenced here: PBMCs from blood, sampled roughly 24 months after vaccination. The receptors were gathered from a man aged 50-75 years who received an inactivated influenza vaccine. The CDR3 runs from the conserved cysteine through the conserved F or W. The D gene is left open where the match is weak. The size of a clone is reported for some rows only, either as once, few or many, or as a class for expanded clones.

v_gene	d_gene	j_gene	abundance	CDR3nt	CDR3aa
TRBV7-2	TRBD1	TRBJ2-2	NA	TGTGCCAGCAGCTCGGGACAGGAGGCCGGCGGGGAGCTGTTTTTT	CASSSGQEAGGELFF
TRBV20-1	TRBD1	TRBJ2-2	few	TGCAGTGCTAACAGGGGATTCGGGGAGCTGTTTTTT	CSANRGFGELFF
TRBV27	NA	TRBJ2-5	many	TGTGCCAGCAGTCCAACAAGGGGATCTACTCAAGAGACCCAGTACTTC	CASSPTRGSTQETQYF
TRBV7-9	TRBD2	TRBJ2-1	few	TGTGCCAGCAGCTTAGGACTAGCGGGATTTGACAATGAGCAGTTCTTC	CASSLGLAGFDNEQFF
TRBV4-2	TRBD1	TRBJ2-7	few	TGTGCCAGCAGCCCCCCCTTGGCAGGGGGCCCCTACGAGCAGTACTTC	CASSPPLAGGPYEQYF
TRBV7-2	TRBD2	TRBJ2-7	NA	TGTGCCAGCAGCTTAGACGGACTAGTGTCCCTCGAGCAGTACTTC	CASSLDGLVSLEQYF
TRBV24-1	NA	TRBJ2-7	few	TGTGCCACCAGTGACGGAGGTGAGCAGTACTTC	CATSDGGEQYF
TRBV12-3/TRBV12-4	TRBD1	TRBJ1-2	NA	TGTGCCAGCTCAGTTTCGGACAGGACATACTATGGCTACACCTTC	CASSVSDRTYYGYTF
TRBV12-3/TRBV12-4	NA	TRBJ1-3	few	TGTGCCAGCAGTTTCAGGGAAGCTGGAAACACCATATATTTT	CASSFREAGNTIYF
TRBV9	NA	TRBJ2-1	few	TGTGCCAGCAGCGTGGGGGGAAGAAACAATGAGCAGTTCTTC	CASSVGGRNNEQFF
TRBV11-1	NA	TRBJ2-7	NA	TGTGCCAGCAGGCGTCAAGCGGTATCCTCCTACGAGCAGTACTTC	CASRRQAVSSYEQYF
TRBV11-2	TRBD2	TRBJ2-3	many	TGTGCCAGCAGCTTTTTCCGGGAGGCAGATACGCAGTATTTT	CASSFFREADTQYF
TRBV24-1	NA	TRBJ1-1	NA	TGTGCCACCAGTGACTCATTCATGAACACTGAAGCTTTCTTT	CATSDSFMNTEAFF
TRBV18	TRBD1	TRBJ2-3	few	TGTGCCAGCTCACGGGACAGTACTGGTGATACGCAGTATTTT	CASSRDSTGDTQYF
TRBV3-1	TRBD2	TRBJ2-5	many	TGTGCCAGCAGCCAAGGTAACAGCGGGAGCCTGGAGACCCAGTACTTC	CASSQGNSGSLETQYF
TRBV5-5	NA	TRBJ2-3	many	TGTGCCAGCAGCTACCCGATACCGAATAAAGATACGCAGTATTTT	CASSYPIPNKDTQYF
TRBV21-1	NA	TRBJ2-5	many	TGTGCCAGCAGCAAAGGAAAAAGACTAGCGGGAGCTGAACAAGAGACCCAGTACTTC	CASSKGKRLAGAEQETQYF
TRBV12-3/TRBV12-4	NA	TRBJ2-4	many	TGTGCCAGCAGTTTCTGGGTCCCCGGACAACTAGCCAAAAACATTCAGTACTTC	CASSFWVPGQLAKNIQYF
TRBV20-1	NA	TRBJ2-7	NA	TGCAGTGCTGAAGCTTTCTACGAGCAGTACTTC	CSAEAFYEQYF
TRBV5-4	NA	TRBJ2-7	NA	TGTGCCAGCAGCTTGTCAGCCACTATTTCCTACGAGCAGTACTTC	CASSLSATISYEQYF
TRBV4-3	NA	TRBJ2-3	many	TGCGCCAGCAGCCAGGGCCCGGGTCGAGATACGCAGTATTTT	CASSQGPGRDTQYF
TRBV28	NA	TRBJ2-3	NA	TGTGCCAGCAGCCCAGGGTCCGGGGGCCGGGGTACGCAGTATTTT	CASSPGSGGRGTQYF
TRBV7-9	NA	TRBJ1-2	NA	TGTGCCAGCAGCCCTACAGGGTCCGGCAATGGCTACACCTTC	CASSPTGSGNGYTF
TRBV24-1	NA	TRBJ2-1	NA	TGTGCCACCAGTGACGAGGGGATCGGGTTCTACAATGAGCAGTTCTTC	CATSDEGIGFYNEQFF
TRBV6-1	NA	TRBJ2-3	many	TGTGCCAGCAGGCGGACAGCGACCACAGATACGCAGTATTTT	CASRRTATTDTQYF
TRBV3-1	NA	TRBJ1-6	many	TGTGCCAGCAGCCACAGTCTCGGGGATTCACCCCTCCACTTT	CASSHSLGDSPLHF
TRBV20-1	NA	TRBJ2-1	few	TGCAGTGCTAGAGGGGGCAAAACATACAATGAGCAGTTCTTC	CSARGGKTYNEQFF
TRBV7-7	TRBD1	TRBJ2-5	many	TGTGCTAGCAGCAACCCCGGGACAGGGTCAGAGACCCAGTACTTC	CASSNPGTGSETQYF
TRBV7-2	NA	TRBJ2-4	NA	TGTGCCAGCAGCCTTAGGAGTACTCCCGGCATTCAGTACTTC	CASSLRSTPGIQYF
TRBV10-3	TRBD2	TRBJ2-5	few	TGTGCCACCTCCGGGGGGTTGGAAGAGACCCAGTACTTC	CATSGGLEETQYF
TRBV7-2	TRBD2	TRBJ2-7	NA	TGTGCCAGCAGCTTAGAGAGACTAGCGGGGGGCGAGCAGTACTTC	CASSLERLAGGEQYF
TRBV12-3/TRBV12-4	TRBD1	TRBJ1-3	NA	TGTGCCAGCAGCTGGCGGACAGGGGGGGCCTCTGGAAACACCATATATTTT	CASSWRTGGASGNTIYF
TRBV12-3/TRBV12-4	TRBD1	TRBJ2-7	many	TGTGCCAGCAGTTTCGACCAGGGGGTTCTTTTTTACGAGCAGTACTTC	CASSFDQGVLFYEQYF
TRBV3-1	NA	TRBJ1-5	NA	TGTGCCAGCAGCCGAGGGGAGAACCAGCCCCAGCATTTT	CASSRGENQPQHF
TRBV12-3/TRBV12-4	NA	TRBJ2-3	NA	TGTGCCAGCAGTTCCCTACGGGTAGCCCCCACAGATACGCAGTATTTT	CASSSLRVAPTDTQYF
TRBV12-3/TRBV12-4	NA	TRBJ1-2	many	TGTGCCAGCAGTCCCACGACGGGGGGTACCTATGGCTACACCTTC	CASSPTTGGTYGYTF
TRBV12-3/TRBV12-4	NA	TRBJ1-1	few	TGTGCCAGCAGTTTAAGGTTGGGAGGGGATCCGAACACTGAAGCTTTCTTT	CASSLRLGGDPNTEAFF
TRBV28	TRBD1	TRBJ2-2	NA	TGTGCCAGCAGCTCCGGGACAGGGGGTACCTCTCTCACCGGGGAGCTGTTTTTT	CASSSGTGGTSLTGELFF
TRBV20-1	TRBD2	TRBJ2-1	few	TGCAGTGCTAGAGTAGTTAGCGGGAGGTCTTACAATGAGCAGTTCTTC	CSARVVSGRSYNEQFF
TRBV25-1	NA	TRBJ1-3	few	TGTGCCAGCAGTGAAACCAGGGTAGATGGAAACACCATATATTTT	CASSETRVDGNTIYF
TRBV29-1	NA	TRBJ2-3	NA	TGCAGCGTCATGGACCAGGCAGATACGCAGTATTTT	CSVMDQADTQYF
TRBV6-2/TRBV6-3	NA	TRBJ2-7	few	TGTGCCAGCAGGCCCCGGACGGGACCCTACGAGCAGTACTTC	CASRPRTGPYEQYF
TRBV24-1	NA	TRBJ2-2	many	TGTGCCACCAGTGGCCCCGGGAGTCAAAACACCGGGGAGCTGTTTTTT	CATSGPGSQNTGELFF
TRBV6-2/TRBV6-3	NA	TRBJ2-1	NA	TGTGCCAGCAGTTACGGGGGCTCATCCAAGTTCTTC	CASSYGGSSKFF